This entry concerns a single T cell receptor beta chain. The sample is drawn from a study of control samples from healthy donors and cancer patients. CDR1 is SGHRS and CDR2 is YFSETQ in the germline V gene. The germline V and J ends were trimmed by 4 bases and 10 bases, with 15 bases remaining between them. The CDR3 spans 13 residues. Method: immunoSEQ multiplex PCR; TCRdb's copy keeps in-frame clones and lacks some. The sample comprises tens of thousands of clones, 85% to 95% of which are singletons, and 22% rests with the top ten. The TCR was taken from a woman aged 40 to 49 with head and neck cancer. Material: PBMCs. The rearrangement joins TRBV5-1 to TRBJ2-1; D may match TRBD1 or TRBD2 (5 bases each). The CDR3 region is CASSPFGAGEQFF. For the CDR3, the DNA is TGCGCCAGCAGCCCCTTCGGGGCCGGGGAGCAGTTCTTC.